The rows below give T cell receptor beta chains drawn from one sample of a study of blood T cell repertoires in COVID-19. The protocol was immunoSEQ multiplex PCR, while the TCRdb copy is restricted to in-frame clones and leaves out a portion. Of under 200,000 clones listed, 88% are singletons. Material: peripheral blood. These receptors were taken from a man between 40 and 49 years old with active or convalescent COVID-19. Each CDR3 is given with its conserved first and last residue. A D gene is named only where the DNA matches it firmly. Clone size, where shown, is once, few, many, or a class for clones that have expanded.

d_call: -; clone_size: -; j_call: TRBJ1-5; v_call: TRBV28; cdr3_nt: TGTGCCAGCAGTTCTAGCCATAGCAATCAGCCCCAGCATTTT; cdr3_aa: CASSSSHSNQPQHF
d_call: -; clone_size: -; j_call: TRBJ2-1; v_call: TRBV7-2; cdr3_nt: TGTGCCAGCAGCATAAGGACCGCCGGCACTAGCTCCTACAATGAGCAGTTCTTC; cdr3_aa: CASSIRTAGTSSYNEQFF
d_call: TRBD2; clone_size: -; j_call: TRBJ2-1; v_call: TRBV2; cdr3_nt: TGTGCCAGCAGGCAAGGACTAGCGGGGACACTCGAGCAGTTCTTC; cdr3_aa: CASRQGLAGTLEQFF
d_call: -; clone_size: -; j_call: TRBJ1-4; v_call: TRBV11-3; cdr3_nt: TGTGCCAGCAGCTTAGAGCCGGGAAAGGTGTTTTTT; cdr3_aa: CASSLEPGKVFF
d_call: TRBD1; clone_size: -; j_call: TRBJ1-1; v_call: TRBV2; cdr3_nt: TGTGCCAGCAGTGCCCCACGCAGGGGGCTTAGAATGAACACTGAAGCTTTCTTT; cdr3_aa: CASSAPRRGLRMNTEAFF
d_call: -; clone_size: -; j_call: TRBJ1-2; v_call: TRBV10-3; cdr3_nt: TGTGCCATCAGTGTTGGCAGGGGATCAGGCTACACCTTC; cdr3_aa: CAISVGRGSGYTF
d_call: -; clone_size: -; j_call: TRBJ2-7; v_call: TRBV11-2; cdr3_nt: TGTGCCAGCAGCCCGATAAGAGGCTACGAGCAGTACTTC; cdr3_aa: CASSPIRGYEQYF
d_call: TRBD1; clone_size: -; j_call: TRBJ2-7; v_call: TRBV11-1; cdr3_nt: TGTGCCAGCAGCCGGTTGACAGGGGGCATTGCGCAGTACTTC; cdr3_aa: CASSRLTGGIAQYF
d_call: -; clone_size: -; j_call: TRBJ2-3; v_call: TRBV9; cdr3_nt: TGTGCCAGCAGCGTGGGGGGGGCCTGGAGCACAGATACGCAGTATTTT; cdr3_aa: CASSVGGAWSTDTQYF
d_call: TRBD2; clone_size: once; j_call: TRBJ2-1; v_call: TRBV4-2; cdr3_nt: TGTGCCAGCAGCCGTAGCGGGGGGGCAAATGAGCAGTTCTTC; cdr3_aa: CASSRSGGANEQFF
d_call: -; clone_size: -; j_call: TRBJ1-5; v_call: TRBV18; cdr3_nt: TGTGCCAGCTCATCAGGGGCTAGCAATCAGCCCCAGCATTTT; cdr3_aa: CASSSGASNQPQHF
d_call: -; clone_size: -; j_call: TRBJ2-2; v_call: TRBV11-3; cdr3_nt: TGTGCCAGCAGCTTTGACAGCACCGGGGAGCTGTTTTTT; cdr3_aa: CASSFDSTGELFF
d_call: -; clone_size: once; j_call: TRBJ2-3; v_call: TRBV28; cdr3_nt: TGTGCCAGCAGACACAGGGAACCCACAGATACGCAGTATTTT; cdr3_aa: CASRHREPTDTQYF
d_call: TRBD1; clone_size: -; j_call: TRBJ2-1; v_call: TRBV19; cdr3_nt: TGTGCCAGTCGGAAACCGGGACAGGGGAACAATGAGCAGTTCTTC; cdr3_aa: CASRKPGQGNNEQFF
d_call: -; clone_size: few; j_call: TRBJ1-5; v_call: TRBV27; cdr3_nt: TGTGCCAGCAGTTTATCAGGGGTTGGCAATCAGCCCCAGCATTTT; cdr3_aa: CASSLSGVGNQPQHF
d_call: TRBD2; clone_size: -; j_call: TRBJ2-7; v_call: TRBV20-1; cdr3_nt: TGCAGTGCTAGTAGCGGGAAGGATCCCTACGAGCAGTACTTC; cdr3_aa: CSASSGKDPYEQYF
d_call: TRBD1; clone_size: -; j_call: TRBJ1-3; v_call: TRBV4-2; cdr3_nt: TGTGCCAGCAGCCAGGGGGACAGGGCGCGAGGAAACACCATATATTTT; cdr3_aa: CASSQGDRARGNTIYF
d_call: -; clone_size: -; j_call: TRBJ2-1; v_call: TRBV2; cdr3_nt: TGTGCCAGCAGTGAAGAATTTTCGTCTAGAGGGAATGAGCAGTTCTTC; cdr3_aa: CASSEEFSSRGNEQFF
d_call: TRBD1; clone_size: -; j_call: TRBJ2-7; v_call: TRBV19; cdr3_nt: TGTGCCAGTAGTTCAGGGGGCCTATACGAGCAGTACTTC; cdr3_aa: CASSSGGLYEQYF
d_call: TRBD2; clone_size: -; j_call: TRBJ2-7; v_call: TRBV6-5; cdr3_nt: TGTGCCAGCCAGCGGGGGACCGTCTACGAGCAGTACTTC; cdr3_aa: CASQRGTVYEQYF
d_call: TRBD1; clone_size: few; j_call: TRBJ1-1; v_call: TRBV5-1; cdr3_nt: TGCGCCAGCCACCTGTATACCGGGACAGGGAACACTGAAGCTTTCTTT; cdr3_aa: CASHLYTGTGNTEAFF
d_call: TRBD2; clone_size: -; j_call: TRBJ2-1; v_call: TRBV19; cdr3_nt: TGTGCCAGTAGTCCCAGGACTAGCACCCACAATGAGCAGTTCTTC; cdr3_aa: CASSPRTSTHNEQFF
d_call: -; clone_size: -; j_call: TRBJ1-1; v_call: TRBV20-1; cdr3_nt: TGCAGTGCTAGTCTCAAGGGGGAAGCTTTCTTT; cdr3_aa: CSASLKGEAFF
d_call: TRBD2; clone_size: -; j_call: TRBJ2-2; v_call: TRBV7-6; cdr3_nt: TGTGCCAGCAGCTTAGGGACTAGCGGTAACACCGGGGAGCTGTTTTTT; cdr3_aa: CASSLGTSGNTGELFF
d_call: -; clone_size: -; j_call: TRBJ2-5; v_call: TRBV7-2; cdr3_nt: TGTGCCAGCAGCCCTCTTGGGGGGTCAGTAGAGACCCAGTACTTC; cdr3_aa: CASSPLGGSVETQYF
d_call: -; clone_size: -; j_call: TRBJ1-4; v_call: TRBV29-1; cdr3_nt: TGCAGCGTTGTCAGGGGTCCTAATGAAAAACTGTTTTTT; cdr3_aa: CSVVRGPNEKLFF
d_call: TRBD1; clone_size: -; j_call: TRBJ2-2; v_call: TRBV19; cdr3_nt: TGTGCCAGTAGTAGACAGGGATCCGGGGAGCTGTTTTTT; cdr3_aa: CASSRQGSGELFF
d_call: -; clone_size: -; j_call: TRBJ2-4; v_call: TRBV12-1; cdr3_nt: TGTGCCAGCAGCCCCGGAGCCCGATGGGCTAGCGTGATGTTCAGAAACATTCAGTACTTC; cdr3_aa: CASSPGARWASVMFRNIQYF